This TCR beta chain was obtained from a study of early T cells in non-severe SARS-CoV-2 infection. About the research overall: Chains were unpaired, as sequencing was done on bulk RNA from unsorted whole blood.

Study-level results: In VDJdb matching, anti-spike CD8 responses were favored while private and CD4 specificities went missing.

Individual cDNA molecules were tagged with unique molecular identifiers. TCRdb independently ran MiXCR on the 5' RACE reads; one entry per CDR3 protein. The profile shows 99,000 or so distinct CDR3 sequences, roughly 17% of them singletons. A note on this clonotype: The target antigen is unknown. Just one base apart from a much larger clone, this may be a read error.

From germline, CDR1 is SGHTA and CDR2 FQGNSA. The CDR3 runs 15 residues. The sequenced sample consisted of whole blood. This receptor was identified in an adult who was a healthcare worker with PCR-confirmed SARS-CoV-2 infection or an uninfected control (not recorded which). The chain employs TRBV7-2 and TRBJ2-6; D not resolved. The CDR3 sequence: CASSQQSSGTNVLTF. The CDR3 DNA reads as TGTGCCAGCAGCCAGCAAAGCTCTGGGACCAACGTCCTGACTTTC.